The rows below give T cell receptor beta chains drawn from one sample of a study of blood T cell repertoires in COVID-19. TCRdb's table, derived via immunoSEQ multiplex PCR, lists solely in-frame clones and lacks some. Of around 150,000 clones listed, roughly nine tenths are singletons. Input material: peripheral blood. These receptors all come from a man aged 55-75 years with active or convalescent COVID-19. CDR3s include the opening cysteine and the closing phenylalanine or tryptophan. A D gene is named only where the DNA matches it firmly. Clone sizes are given selectively: once, few, many, or a class where the clone is expanded.

j_call d_call clone_size v_call cdr3_aa cdr3_nt
TRBJ2-7 TRBD2 . TRBV19 CASSILWTSGSREQYF TGTGCCAGTAGTATTCTTTGGACTAGCGGGAGTCGTGAGCAGTACTTC
TRBJ1-3 TRBD1 . TRBV5-1 CASREGQGSSGNTIYF TGCGCCAGCAGAGAGGGACAGGGAAGCTCTGGAAACACCATATATTTT
TRBJ1-4 . . TRBV5-1 CASSLATGMGEKLFF TGCGCCAGCAGCTTGGCTACGGGAATGGGCGAAAAACTGTTTTTT
TRBJ1-1 . . TRBV7-2 CASSFGYEFEAFF TGTGCCAGCAGCTTCGGGTATGAGTTCGAAGCTTTCTTT
TRBJ1-1 . once TRBV6-6 CASSYRAGVTEAFF TGTGCCAGCAGTTACCGGGCAGGGGTGACTGAAGCTTTCTTT
TRBJ2-7 TRBD2 . TRBV5-1 CASSLAVAGTYEQYF TGCGCCAGCAGCTTGGCGGTAGCGGGAACCTACGAGCAGTACTTC
TRBJ1-5 . . TRBV5-1 CASSLNSGGHQPQHF TGCGCCAGCAGCTTGAATTCAGGAGGACATCAGCCCCAGCATTTT
TRBJ2-3 TRBD1 . TRBV5-1 CASSPPTGGTDTQYF TGCGCCAGCAGCCCACCGACAGGGGGCACAGATACGCAGTATTTT
TRBJ1-2 TRBD1 . TRBV7-2 CASSGNRDSLKVF TGTGCCAGCAGCGGAAACCGGGACAGCCTCAAGGTATTC
TRBJ2-3 . . TRBV19 CASSIGLGDTDTQYF TGTGCCAGTAGTATAGGCCTCGGGGACACAGATACGCAGTATTTT
TRBJ2-7 TRBD1 . TRBV27 CASTSSGGYEQYF TGTGCCAGCACCTCTTCAGGGGGCTACGAGCAGTACTTC
TRBJ2-1 TRBD2 . TRBV18 CASSPPSGLAYNEQFF TGTGCCAGCTCACCACCCTCGGGACTAGCCTACAATGAGCAGTTCTTC
TRBJ1-3 TRBD1 once TRBV6-5 CASSYSRQGVGNTIYF TGTGCCAGCAGTTACTCGAGACAGGGGGTGGGAAACACCATATATTTT
TRBJ2-7 TRBD2 few TRBV18 CASSIRTSYYEQYF TGTGCCAGCTCAATACGGACTAGCTACTACGAGCAGTACTTC
TRBJ1-5 . . TRBV28 CASSPPKYGRVNQPQHF TGTGCCAGCAGTCCGCCGAAGTACGGTCGGGTCAATCAGCCCCAGCATTTT
TRBJ2-5 . . TRBV30 CAWTDQETQYF TGTGCCTGGACGGACCAAGAGACCCAGTACTTC
TRBJ2-3 . . TRBV5-1 CASSLSGTDTQYF TGCGCCAGCAGCTTGTCAGGCACAGATACGCAGTATTTT
TRBJ2-1 TRBD2 . TRBV7-6 CASSFFRGGQDEQFF TGTGCCAGCAGCTTCTTTCGGGGGGGCCAGGATGAGCAGTTCTTC
TRBJ2-7 TRBD2 . TRBV7-8 CASSVGLASGGEPYF TGTGCCAGCAGCGTAGGGTTGGCTAGCGGGGGAGAACCGTACTTC
TRBJ2-1 . . TRBV10-1 CASSNREPYNEQFF TGCGCCAGCAGTAACCGGGAACCCTACAATGAGCAGTTCTTC
TRBJ2-5 . . TRBV6-5 CAVGLRGAETQYF TGTGCCGTGGGACTCCGGGGGGCAGAGACCCAGTACTTC
TRBJ1-6 . . TRBV14 CASSQDAGKSSPLHF TGTGCCAGCAGCCAAGATGCAGGGAAGAGTTCACCCCTCCACTTT
TRBJ1-2 . . TRBV14 CASSQDWHGYTF TGTGCCAGCAGCCAAGATTGGCATGGCTACACCTTC
TRBJ1-6 . . TRBV11-2 CASRGTGSYNSPLHF TGTGCCAGCAGGGGAACAGGCTCCTATAATTCACCCCTCCACTTT
TRBJ1-2 . . TRBV13 CASSLKAGGAFFGYTF TGTGCCAGCAGCCTGAAGGCGGGGGGCGCCTTCTTTGGCTACACCTTC
TRBJ1-5 TRBD1 . TRBV19 CASRDRGSGNQPQHF TGTGCCAGTAGGGACAGGGGTAGTGGCAATCAGCCCCAGCATTTT
TRBJ1-2 TRBD1 . TRBV11-2 CASSLDIDRASYGYTF TGTGCCAGCAGCTTAGATATCGACAGGGCTTCCTATGGCTACACCTTC
TRBJ2-7 . . TRBV10-1 CASSETGTRYEQYF TGCGCCAGCAGTGAAACCGGGACTCGGTACGAGCAGTACTTC
TRBJ1-3 . . TRBV5-1 CASSLEFFPSSGNTIYF TGCGCCAGCAGCTTGGAGTTTTTCCCTAGCTCTGGAAACACCATATATTTT
TRBJ2-3 TRBD2 . TRBV27 CASSLRGRGGQENTQYF TGTGCCAGCAGTTTAAGAGGGCGGGGGGGCCAGGAAAATACGCAGTATTTT
TRBJ2-3 TRBD2 once TRBV9 CASSLKGLAGGYTDTQYF TGTGCCAGCAGCCTAAAAGGACTAGCGGGGGGGTACACAGATACGCAGTATTTT
TRBJ1-4 . . TRBV19 CASSSGQLLNEKLFF TGTGCCAGTAGTAGCGGACAGCTCCTCAATGAAAAACTGTTTTTT
TRBJ2-3 TRBD2 . TRBV10-3 CAISPGTSGRGTDTQYF TGTGCCATCAGCCCGGGGACTAGCGGGCGAGGCACAGATACGCAGTATTTT
TRBJ2-2 TRBD2 . TRBV10-1 CASSVSRGGSLGELFF TGCGCCAGCAGTGTCTCGCGGGGGGGCTCTCTCGGGGAGCTGTTTTTT
TRBJ2-1 TRBD2 once TRBV6-5 CASSYGWREAYNEQFF TGTGCCAGCAGTTACGGCTGGCGGGAGGCCTACAATGAGCAGTTCTTC
TRBJ2-5 . . TRBV6-5 CASSYSPGGGETQYF TGTGCCAGCAGTTACTCTCCAGGTGGGGGGGAGACCCAGTACTTC
TRBJ1-1 TRBD1 . TRBV6-1 CASSEWEGTANTEAFF TGTGCCAGCAGTGAATGGGAAGGGACAGCGAACACTGAAGCTTTCTTT
TRBJ1-1 . . TRBV18 CASSPKGSNTEAFF TGTGCCAGCTCACCAAAGGGGTCCAACACTGAAGCTTTCTTT
TRBJ1-6 . . TRBV6-5 CASSYTETYNSPLHF TGTGCCAGCAGTTACACAGAAACATATAATTCACCCCTCCACTTT
TRBJ1-3 TRBD1 once TRBV6-4 CASSDGTQGAGNTIYF TGTGCCAGCAGTGACGGGACCCAGGGGGCCGGAAACACCATATATTTT
TRBJ1-2 . once TRBV6-6 CASRTGNNYGYTF TGTGCCAGTCGAACGGGTAACAACTATGGCTACACCTTC
TRBJ2-5 TRBD2 . TRBV20-1 CSASRLAGNQETQYF TGCAGTGCTAGTAGACTAGCGGGGAACCAAGAGACCCAGTACTTC
TRBJ2-3 TRBD2 . TRBV5-1 CASSLGASGLDTQYF TGCGCCAGCAGCTTGGGCGCTAGCGGACTCGATACGCAGTATTTT
TRBJ1-6 TRBD1 . TRBV7-9 CASSQGQGREPLHF TGTGCCAGCAGCCAGGGACAGGGGAGGGAACCCCTCCACTTT
TRBJ1-1 . once TRBV4-2 CASSQGSSLLNTEAFF TGTGCCAGCAGCCAAGGTTCGAGTTTACTGAACACTGAAGCTTTCTTT
TRBJ1-2 TRBD1 . TRBV6-5 CASRPRGTGEAGYTF TGTGCCAGCCGCCCGAGAGGGACAGGGGAAGCTGGCTACACCTTC
TRBJ1-2 TRBD1 . TRBV2 CASLDRGGYGYTF TGTGCCAGCCTGGACAGGGGTGGCTATGGCTACACCTTC
TRBJ1-5 . . TRBV27 CASSLRGAGNQPQHF TGTGCCAGCAGTTTGCGGGGGGCAGGCAATCAGCCCCAGCATTTT
TRBJ2-3 . . TRBV5-1 CASSSHRGGRRDTQYF TGCGCCAGCAGCTCTCACAGGGGGGGCCGAAGAGATACGCAGTATTTT
TRBJ2-7 . . TRBV5-6 CASSLGQTLTYEQYF TGTGCCAGCAGCTTGGGACAGACCCTAACCTACGAGCAGTACTTC
TRBJ1-2 TRBD1 . TRBV29-1 CSVERTGYGYTF TGCAGCGTTGAAAGGACAGGCTATGGCTACACCTTC
TRBJ1-1 TRBD1 . TRBV29-1 CSVLGQGSRNTEAFF TGCAGCGTCCTGGGACAGGGAAGTAGGAACACTGAAGCTTTCTTT
TRBJ2-3 . . TRBV2 CASRTRSSTSTDTQYF TGTGCCAGCAGGACCCGTAGCAGCACTAGCACAGATACGCAGTATTTT
TRBJ1-2 . . TRBV19 CASSIPRGGYTF TGTGCCAGTAGTATTCCCAGGGGTGGCTACACCTTC
TRBJ1-1 TRBD1 once TRBV29-1 CSVDRTGSDTEAFF TGCAGCGTGGACAGGACAGGGTCGGACACTGAAGCTTTCTTT
TRBJ2-7 TRBD2 once TRBV7-2 CASEILAGGYEQYF TGTGCCAGCGAAATACTAGCGGGAGGCTACGAGCAGTACTTC
TRBJ1-5 . . TRBV7-2 CASSFFWSVDQPQHF TGTGCCAGCAGCTTCTTCTGGTCAGTTGATCAGCCCCAGCATTTT